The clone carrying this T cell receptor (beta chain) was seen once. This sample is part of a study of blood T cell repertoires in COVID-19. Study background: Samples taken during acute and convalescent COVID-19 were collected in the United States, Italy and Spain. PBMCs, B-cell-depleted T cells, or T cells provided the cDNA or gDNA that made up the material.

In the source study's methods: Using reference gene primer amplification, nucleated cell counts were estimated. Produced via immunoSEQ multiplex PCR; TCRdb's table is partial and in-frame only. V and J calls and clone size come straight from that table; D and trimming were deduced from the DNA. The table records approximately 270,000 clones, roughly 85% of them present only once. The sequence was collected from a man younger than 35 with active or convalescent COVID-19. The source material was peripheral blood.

This CDR3 reads CASSLDNSDTQYF. CDR3 nucleotide sequence: TGTGCCAGCAGCTTAGATAACTCAGATACGCAGTATTTT. The chain couples TRBV11-2 to TRBJ2-3; the D is unclear. CDR1 SGHAT and CDR2 FQNNGV come from the germline V gene. The CDR3 is made up of 13 amino acids. Trimming cost V 0 bases and J 4 bases, with 5 bases left between them.